The next 5 T cell receptor beta chains were all read from a single sample in a study of cytomegalovirus exposure and HLA in healthy donors (dated by TCRdb to about 2017). The receptor library was made with the immunoSEQ multiplex PCR assay. The multiplex PCR relied on a mix of 60 forward primers for TCR Vbeta segments and 13 reverse primers for TCR Jbeta segments. This is the immuneACCESS table as TCRdb keeps it, with only in-frame sequences that have V and J called. A part of the clones is gone; compared with another copy, unresolved V genes explain less than half, and the rest is unexplained. The table held for this sample gives roughly 70,000 clones. The ten largest clonotypes hold 6.5% to 9% of the sample. The sequencing input was PBMCs. All receptors derive from a female donor in good health and CMV-seropositive.

The chain carries TRBV6-5 and TRBJ2-7; TRBD2 aligns across 9 bases. This CDR3 region has 13 residues. With 6 bases clipped from V and 5 bases from J, the junction kept 5 bases outside the gene matches. CDR1 is MNHEY and CDR2 is SVGAGI in the germline V gene. For the CDR3, the DNA is TGTGCCAGCAGGACGGCTAGCGGGAACGAGCAGTACTTC. Translating gives CASRTASGNEQYF.

J is TRBJ2-2 and V is TRBV28; a possible D gene is TRBD1 (5 bases). The CDR3 length is 14 residues. V was shortened by 7 bases and J by 1 base, with 10 bases between the two germline ends. Germline V gene lookup returns CDR1 MDHEN and CDR2 SYDVKM. CDR3 sequence (DNA): TGTGCCAGCAAGGGGATTCTGAACACCGGGGAGCTGTTTTTT. Its protein product is CASKGILNTGELFF. Drawing the rest from reference TRBV28 and TRBJ2-2, the complete variable domain is DVKVTQSSRYLVKRTGEKVFLECVQDMDHENMFWYRQDPGLGLRLIYFSYDVKMKEKGDIPEGYSVSREKKERFSLILESASTNQTSMYLCASKGILNTGELFFGEGSRLTVL.

The chain combines TRBV15 with TRBJ1-1; 8 nucleotides agree with TRBD1. This CDR3 has 16 residues. Germline CDR1 and CDR2: LNHNV and YYDKDF (reference sequence). V shed 1 base and J 0 bases; nucleotides not matched to a gene: 4. Here the CDR3 DNA reads TGTGCCACCAGCAGAGGGGGGACAGGAATGAACACTGAAGCTTTCTTT. Translating it yields CATSRGGTGMNTEAFF.

The J gene is TRBJ2-7, the V gene TRBV6-6; 11 positions agree with TRBD1. This CDR3 is built from 15 residues. J gave up 2 bases and V 2 bases, and 2 bases lay outside the gene matches. Germline V gene data show CDR1 as MNHNY and CDR2 as SVGAGI (reference sequence). The CDR3 loop reads CASSYRDRGAYEQYF. The CDR3 nucleotides read TGTGCCAGCAGTTACCGGGACAGGGGGGCCTACGAGCAGTACTTC.

The chain has TRBV30 and TRBJ2-7, with TRBD1 matching 9 bases. Unmatched junction bases numbered 12, after V lost 2 bases and J lost 7 bases. The CDR3 covers 15 residues. The germline V gene has CDR1 GTSNPN and CDR2 SVGIG (reference sequence). This CDR3 is CAWSHPRDRVWEQYF. The CDR3 DNA sequence: TGTGCCTGGAGTCATCCGCGGGACAGGGTATGGGAGCAGTACTTC.